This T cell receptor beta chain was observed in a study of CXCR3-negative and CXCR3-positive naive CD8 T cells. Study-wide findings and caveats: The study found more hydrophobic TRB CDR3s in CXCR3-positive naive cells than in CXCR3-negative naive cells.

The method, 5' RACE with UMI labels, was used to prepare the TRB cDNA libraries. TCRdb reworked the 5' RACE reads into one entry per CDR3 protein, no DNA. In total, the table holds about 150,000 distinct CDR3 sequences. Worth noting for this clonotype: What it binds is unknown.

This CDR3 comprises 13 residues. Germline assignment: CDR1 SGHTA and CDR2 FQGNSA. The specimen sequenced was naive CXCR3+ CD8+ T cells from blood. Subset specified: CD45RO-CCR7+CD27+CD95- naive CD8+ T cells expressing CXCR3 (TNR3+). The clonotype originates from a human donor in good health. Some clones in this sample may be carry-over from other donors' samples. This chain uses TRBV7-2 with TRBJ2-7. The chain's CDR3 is CASSLVVGYEQYF.